Listed here are 15 T cell receptor beta chains from one sample, sequenced in a study of blood T cell repertoires in COVID-19. TCRdb keeps only in-frame clones here, not all; method: immunoSEQ multiplex PCR. The profile shows about 240,000 clones, 70% to 90% of them singletons. The sequenced material came from peripheral blood. The origin of the receptors is a woman aged 60-70 years with active or convalescent COVID-19.

Comment on this clone: The same CDR3 can be traced to other DNA sequences in this sample. The J gene is TRBJ2-1, the V gene TRBV7-3; a possible D gene is TRBD2 (6 bases). Germline V gene data show CDR1 as SGHTA and CDR2 as FQGTGA. The length of the CDR3 is 14 residues. V lost 5 bases, J lost 0 bases, and 8 bases lay in between. The CDR3 sequence is CASSPRGSYNEQFF. The CDR3 DNA reads TGTGCCAGCAGCCCGCGGGGCTCCTACAATGAGCAGTTCTTC.

The chain links TRBV19 to TRBJ1-3; D is ambiguous. The V and J ends lost 3 bases and 1 base respectively, with 7 bases between them. This CDR3 has 14 amino acids. CDR1 is LNHDA and CDR2 is SQIVND in the germline V gene (reference sequence). The CDR3 DNA follows: TGTGCCAGTAGTATGGCAGTTTCTGGAAACACCATATATTTT. Translated, it gives CASSMAVSGNTIYF.

V usage is TRBV6-6 and J usage is TRBJ2-1; TRBD1 matches 9 bases. Trimming took 6 bases from V and 5 from J; bases not matched to a gene: 8. The CDR3 has 15 amino acids. CDR1 and CDR2 (germline): MNHNY, SVGAGI (reference sequence). CDR3 region: CASRPRDRGDNEQFF. The CDR3 DNA reads TGTGCCAGCAGGCCCCGTGACAGGGGGGACAATGAGCAGTTCTTC.

The chain is built from TRBV11-3 and TRBJ2-7, with 9 bases identical to TRBD2. Germline CDR1 and CDR2: SGHNT and YENEEA. This CDR3 is 14 amino acids long. With 5 bases clipped from V and 2 bases from J, the junction kept 4 bases outside the gene matches. CDR3 sequence (DNA): TGTGCCAGCAGCCGGGGACTAGCTCCCTACGAGCAGTACTTC. Protein sequence: CASSRGLAPYEQYF. The entire variable domain, with the rest obtained from reference TRBV11-3 and TRBJ2-7, is as follows: EAGVVQSPRYKIIEKKQPVAFWCNPISGHNTLYWYLQNLGQGPELLIRYENEEAVDDSQLPKDRFSAERLKGVDSTLKIQPAELGDSAVYLCASSRGLAPYEQYFGPGTRLTVT.

V usage is TRBV7-3 and J usage is TRBJ2-7; 9 bases line up with TRBD2. The CDR3 length is 19 residues. Germline CDR1 SGHTA, CDR2 FQGTGA. After removal of 2 bases from V and 0 bases from J, the junction contained 14 bases not matched to a gene. In DNA form, the CDR3 reads TGTGCCAGCAGCTTACCTACTAGTCTAGCGGGACTGAGCTCCTACGAGCAGTACTTC. Translated: CASSLPTSLAGLSSYEQYF.

The chain combines TRBV15 with TRBJ1-2; D is ambiguous. This CDR3 spans 14 amino acids. Germline CDR1 reads LNHNV; CDR2 reads YYDKDF (reference sequence). V was trimmed by 0 bases and J by 5 bases, leaving 10 bases between them. CDR3 coding DNA: TGTGCCACCAGCAGAGATCGAGGGAGATATGGCTACACCTTC. Its translation is CATSRDRGRYGYTF.

V usage is TRBV5-4 and J usage is TRBJ2-1; TRBD2 matches at 14 bases. The CDR3 runs 18 residues. V lost 0 bases to trimming and J lost 6 bases; unmatched junction nucleotides: 8. Germline values: CDR1 SGHNT, CDR2 YYREEE (reference sequence). CDR3 nucleotides: TGTGCCAGCAGCTTGGTCTGGGGACTAGCGGGAGTAGGCAATGAGCAGTTCTTC. Translation: CASSLVWGLAGVGNEQFF.

V is TRBV13 and J is TRBJ2-5, with 7 bases lining up with TRBD2. The CDR3 spans 16 residues. The junction had 12 bases not matched to a gene; V was cut back by 6 bases and J by 2 bases. Germline values: CDR1 PRHDT, CDR2 FYEKMQ (reference sequence). The CDR3 loop reads CASSFRLALTQETQYF. The CDR3, as DNA: TGTGCCAGCAGTTTCAGACTAGCCTTAACTCAAGAGACCCAGTACTTC.

The rearrangement joins TRBV27 to TRBJ1-3; 7 nucleotides line up with TRBD1. Germline V CDR1 and CDR2: MNHEY, SMNVEV (reference sequence). With V trimmed by 4 bases and J by 2 bases, 5 bases remained unmatched. CDR3 length equals 15 residues. The CDR3 here is CASSSHRGPGNTIYF. The CDR3 nucleotides are TGTGCCAGCAGTTCCCACAGGGGCCCTGGAAACACCATATATTTT.

V and J are TRBV2 and TRBJ1-2; D may be TRBD1 (5 bases). With 1 base removed from V and 2 bases from J, the gap between germline ends came to 8 bases. The CDR3 totals 14 residues. CDR1 and CDR2 (germline): SNHLY, FYNNEI. CDR3 nucleotide sequence: TGTGCCAGCAGTGAAGAGGGGCGGAACTATGGCTACACCTTC. Amino acid sequence: CASSEEGRNYGYTF.

The V call is TRBV4-1, the J call TRBJ2-3; D not certain. Germline loops: CDR1 MGHRA, CDR2 YSYEKL. This CDR3 region has 15 residues. Trimming took 4 bases from V and 0 from J, leaving 11 bases between them. The CDR3 here is CASSRFGASTDTQYF. CDR3 DNA sequence: TGCGCCAGCAGCCGTTTTGGAGCTAGCACAGATACGCAGTATTTT.

The chain couples TRBV9 to TRBJ2-1, with D tentatively TRBD2 (5 bases). The CDR3 is made up of 15 amino acids. V was shortened by 0 bases and J by 6 bases, with 13 bases between the two germline ends. In germline, CDR1 is SGDLS, CDR2 YYNGEE. In DNA form, the CDR3 reads TGTGCCAGCAGCGTAGCCGAACTAGTTGTCAATGAGCAGTTCTTC. Translation: CASSVAELVVNEQFF. Using reference TRBV9 and TRBJ2-1 for the parts outside the CDR3, the full variable domain is DSGVTQTPKHLITATGQRVTLRCSPRSGDLSVYWYQQSLDQGLQFLIQYYNGEERAKGNILERFSAQQFPDLHSELNLSSLELGDSALYFCASSVAELVVNEQFFGPGTRLTVL.

V gene TRBV6-5 combines with J gene TRBJ2-7; TRBD2 matches at 13 bases. V dropped 7 bases and J dropped 7; count of bases not matched to a gene: 7. CDR3 length: 14 amino acids. CDR1 and CDR2 (germline): MNHEY, SVGAGI. The CDR3 sequence is CASNKLAGGLEQYF. The DNA of the CDR3 is TGTGCCAGCAATAAACTAGCGGGAGGGCTAGAGCAGTACTTC.

About this clone itself: The junction does not match germline at one end; this may be a read error. CDR3 bases: TGTGCTAGCAGCTTAGATCGGACCGGGGAGCTGTTTTTT. Amino acids: CASSLDRTGELFF. The genes are TRBV7-7 and TRBJ2-2; D unclear. Germline CDR1 is SSHAT and CDR2 is FNYEAQ (reference sequence). CDR3 length equals 13 residues.

V and J are TRBV20-1 and TRBJ2-1, with 9 nucleotides matching TRBD2. This CDR3 has 16 residues. V dropped 3 bases and J dropped 5; count of bases not matched to a gene: 11. Germline V lookup: CDR1 DFQATT, CDR2 SNEGSKA (reference sequence). CDR3 DNA: TGCAGTGCTAGTTCCCCAGCTAGCGGGGTCAACAATGAGCAGTTCTTC. Translated, it gives CSASSPASGVNNEQFF.